This TCR beta chain originates from a study of cytomegalovirus exposure and HLA in healthy donors. Trimming removed 3 bases from V and 4 bases from J; junction bases left unmatched: 2. Per germline, CDR1 KGHSH and CDR2 LQKENI. CDR3 length: 13 residues. The PCR used 60 Vbeta and 13 Jbeta primers. TCRdb's copy holds only in-frame clones and misses some; the assay was immunoSEQ multiplex PCR. Of about 98,000 clones listed, under 85% were seen once; the top ten hold around 3.6%. Remarks on this clone: Different DNA sequences within this sample yield the same CDR3.

The sequencing sample was made of PBMCs. The rearrangement joins TRBV18 to TRBJ2-7; 8 nucleotides match TRBD1. The receptor was derived from a female donor in good health and CMV-seropositive. CDR3 sequence: CASSPDRAYEQYF. The CDR3 DNA follows: TGTGCCAGCTCACCGGACAGGGCTTACGAGCAGTACTTC.